This TCR beta chain was recovered during a study of cytomegalovirus exposure and HLA in healthy donors. There are 11 residues in the CDR3. Looked up from germline, CDR1 is DFQATT and CDR2 is SNEGSKA (reference sequence). As for this clone: Its antigen is currently unknown. One junction end does not reproduce the germline sequence, and a read error may be involved.

Study-level results: Productive rates of about 87% or about 30% were seen for most TCR beta V segments in an earlier analysis. Published work reported that the classifier diagnosed cytomegalovirus status with high specificity and sensitivity. A later analysis found most CMV-associated TCR beta chains apparently HLA-restricted. Altogether, 160 or so TCR beta chains were recorded as cytomegalovirus-associated.

Vbeta (60) and Jbeta (13) primers were used in the PCR. Some clones are missing from TCRdb's copy, which holds only in-frame ones; the method was immunoSEQ multiplex PCR. The table records just over 150,000 clones, 84% of them present only once. The rearrangement joins TRBV20-1 to TRBJ1-1, with D maybe TRBD1 (6 bases). Sequenced input: PBMCs. The sequence was collected from a man aged 50 to 60 in good health and CMV-seropositive. The CDR3 bases are TGCAGTGCTAGATCCGGGACACAGAGTACCTTT. Amino acids: CSARSGTQSTF.